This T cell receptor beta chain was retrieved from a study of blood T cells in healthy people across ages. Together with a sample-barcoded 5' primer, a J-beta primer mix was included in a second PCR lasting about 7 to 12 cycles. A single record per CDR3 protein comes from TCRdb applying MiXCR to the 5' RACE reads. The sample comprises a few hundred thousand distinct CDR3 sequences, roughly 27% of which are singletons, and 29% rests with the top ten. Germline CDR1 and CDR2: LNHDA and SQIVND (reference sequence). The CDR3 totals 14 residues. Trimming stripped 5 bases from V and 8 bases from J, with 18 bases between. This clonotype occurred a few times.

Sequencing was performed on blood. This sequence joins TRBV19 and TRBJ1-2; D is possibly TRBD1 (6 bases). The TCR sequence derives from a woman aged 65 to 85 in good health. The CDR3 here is CASSGDTYAGGYTF. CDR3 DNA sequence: TGTGCCAGTAGTGGGGACACCTACGCGGGAGGCTACACCTTC.